This entry features one TCR beta chain sequence. Its specific antigen is unknown. Nothing much larger sits one base from this clone, and base qualities are not available. Profiling of TCR beta VDJ combinations and CDR3 sequences used genomic DNA as the template. An Illumina HiSeq 2000 was the platform used for TCR repertoire sequencing. The authors' analysis ran thus. TRBV/TRBJ rearrangement plots, CDR3 size and DJ length profiles, and Simpson's diversity index were used to assess repertoires. Whichever DNA sequence was most abundant in the deep sequencing data was defined as the immunodominant clone. CDR3 amino acid sequences were screened for sharing across subjects and compared with published repertoires and the VDJdb database. The public reads were quality trimmed at Q25 with fastp and then assembled into clones with MiXCR by TCRdb, keeping productive beta chains. Every distinct CDR3 protein forms one entry, paired with its most common genes and DNA. TCRdb's processing, not the authors', yielded these V and J calls. The sample data list about 160,000 distinct CDR3 sequences, and 71% of these were observed just once. The top ten hold 40% to 55% of the sample.

This entry comes from a study of CD8+CD57+ T cells in acquired aplastic anemia (dated by TCRdb to the late 2010s). A note on the overall study: On average, sorted CD4+ and CD8+ cells yielded 2.5 to 3.5 ug of extracted DNA, with a range of roughly 0.17 to 27.4 ug. CD8+CD57+ expansion was defined as a frequency above the mean frequency observed in healthy subjects. Here is what the overall study found, with its caveats: Although roughly 29 CD8+ CDR3 sequences were shared by patients and controls, these sequences appeared highly expressed in patients and within the immunodominant clones of patients. Between patients and healthy controls, no significant difference in CD8+ Simpson's diversity was found (P=0.060).

The patients picked for sequencing were ones in whom flow cytometry had shown an expansion of CD8+CD57+ cells. Every patient had a diagnosis of severe acquired aplastic anemia based on International Study of Aplastic Anemia and Agranulocytosis and Camitta criteria. At the time blood was sampled, none of the patients had received any therapy. In this study, sorted CD4+ and CD8+ T cells from the blood of healthy subjects and of severe aplastic anemia patients had their TCR repertoires deep-sequenced. Patients were enrolled under clinicaltrials.gov protocols 00001620, 01623167, 00001397, 00071045, 00081523 and 00961064 in the USA. Ficoll-Paque density gradient centrifugation was used to isolate peripheral blood mononuclear cells. Before DNA was extracted, CD4+ and CD8+ T cells were sorted using either FACS or magnetic beads. CDR1 and CDR2, looked up from the germline V gene, are SGHDT and YYEEEE. V gives up 0 bases and J gives up 5 bases, and the segment between their germline ends measures 6 bases. Including cysteine and phenylalanine, the CDR3 has 13 amino acids. Just CDR3 DNA is preserved here, 39 bases in frame from base 1.

The sequence links TRBV5-6 to TRBJ2-1; no D gene is confidently identified. Sequencing was done on a sample of sorted CD4+, CD8+, or CD8+CD57+ T cells (not recorded which) from PBMCs. This sequence originates from a human donor with aplastic anemia. This receptor has the CDR3 CASSLALNNEQFF. The bases read TGTGCCAGCAGCTTGGCTTTAAACAATGAGCAGTTCTTC. The variable domain in full, with residues beyond the CDR3 obtained from the reference TRBV5-6 and TRBJ2-1 genes, is DAGVTQSPTHLIKTRGQQVTLRCSPKSGHDTVSWYQQALGQGPQFIFQYYEEEERQRGNFPDRFSGHQFPNYSSELNVNALLLGDSALYLCASSLALNNEQFFGPGTRLTVL.